These 28 T cell receptor beta chains came from one sample sequenced in a study of blood T cell repertoires in COVID-19. The protocol was immunoSEQ multiplex PCR, while the TCRdb copy is restricted to in-frame clones and leaves out a portion. The sample yields about 440,000 clones, nearly 90% seen once. The specimen sequenced was PBMCs or T cells enriched from blood (not recorded which). The receptors here all came from a woman aged 18-29 years with acute COVID-19.

The V gene is TRBV29-1, the J gene TRBJ2-1; perhaps TRBD2 as D (7 bases). The V gene lost 8 bases and the J gene lost 2 bases, with 16 bases spanning the gap. This CDR3 region has 14 residues. Per germline, CDR1 SQVTM and CDR2 ANQGSEA. The CDR3 DNA sequence: TGCAGCACCCGAGGGGGGGGGACCTACAATGAGCAGTTCTTC. It translates to CSTRGGGTYNEQFF.

This clone was found once. At one end, the junction sequence differs from germline, possibly due to a read error. The chain recombines TRBV27 with TRBJ1-1; 8 bases fit TRBD1. Germline loops: CDR1 MNHEY, CDR2 SMNVEV (reference sequence). This CDR3 has 11 amino acids. The DNA for the CDR3 is TGTGGCAGCCGACAGGGGACTGAAGCTTTCTTT. As protein: CGSRQGTEAFF.

The chain has TRBV5-8 and TRBJ1-5; D unresolved. With 0 bases removed from V and 0 bases from J, the gap between germline ends came to 10 bases. Germline CDR1 reads SGHTS; CDR2 reads YDEGEE. CDR3 length equals 16 residues. CDR3 sequence (DNA): TGTGCCAGCAGCTTGGCCAACTTCCATAGCAATCAGCCCCAGCATTTT. Amino acids: CASSLANFHSNQPQHF.

This chain connects TRBV28 to TRBJ1-3; a possible D gene is TRBD1 (6 bases). This CDR3 is built from 14 residues. V was clipped by 7 bases and J by 6 bases, with 16 bases between them. Germline V gene lookup returns CDR1 MDHEN and CDR2 SYDVKM. The CDR3, as DNA: TGTGCCAGCACCTCCAGGGGAGGGGCAAACACCATATATTTT. This sequence encodes CASTSRGGANTIYF.

This chain connects TRBV28 to TRBJ1-5, with D uncertain. Germline V gene lookup returns CDR1 MDHEN and CDR2 SYDVKM. The CDR3 has 12 residues. V shed 3 bases and J shed 7 bases, with 7 bases lying between them. Here the CDR3 DNA reads TGTGCCAGCAGTTTCCCGGGGCAGCCCCAGCATTTT. As protein: CASSFPGQPQHF.

The chain recombines TRBV2 with TRBJ2-7, with 8 bases lining up with TRBD1. Trimming took 7 bases from V and 5 from J; bases not matched to a gene: 10. Germline V gene data show CDR1 as SNHLY and CDR2 as FYNNEI. CDR3 length: 14 amino acids. The CDR3 nucleotides read TGTGCCAGCAATTTCAGGGGGCGGGTAGACGAGCAGTACTTC. Protein: CASNFRGRVDEQYF.

The gene calls are TRBV7-2 and TRBJ1-5, with D unresolved. V was trimmed by 1 base and J by 3 bases, leaving 4 bases between them. There are 13 residues in the CDR3. In germline, CDR1 is SGHTA, CDR2 FQGNSA. CDR3 residues: CASSLGHNQPQHF. CDR3 DNA: TGTGCCAGCAGCTTAGGACACAATCAGCCCCAGCATTTT.

CDR3 sequence: CASRRNRGEQYF. The CDR3, as DNA: TGTGCCAGCAGACGTAACAGGGGCGAGCAGTACTTC. The chain is built from TRBV27 and TRBJ2-7, with 7 bases matching TRBD1. The CDR3 has 12 residues. After removal of 6 bases from V and 6 bases from J, the junction contained 5 bases not matched to a gene. In germline, CDR1 is MNHEY, CDR2 SMNVEV (reference sequence).

This chain joins TRBV7-9 and TRBJ2-7; the match to TRBD2 covers 9 bases. With V trimmed by 1 base and J by 4 bases, 5 bases remained unmatched. The CDR3 consists of 15 residues. Germline V lookup: CDR1 SEHNR, CDR2 FQNEAQ (reference sequence). DNA of the CDR3: TGTGCCAGCAGCTTAGATGGTAGCGGGGGTTACGAGCAGTACTTC. Residues: CASSLDGSGGYEQYF.

CDR3 amino acids: CASSSIQTSRSYNEQFF. For the CDR3, the DNA is TGTGCCAGCAGTTCTATCCAGACTAGCCGATCCTACAATGAGCAGTTCTTC. The chain combines TRBV27 with TRBJ2-1; 7 nucleotides align to TRBD2. Germline loops: CDR1 MNHEY, CDR2 SMNVEV (reference sequence). The V and J ends lost 4 bases and 1 base, in that order; junction bases with no gene match: 10. The CDR3 covers 17 residues.

The gene calls are TRBV28 and TRBJ1-6, with 7 bases fitting TRBD1. Trimming removed 2 bases from V and 7 bases from J; junction bases left unmatched: 5. This CDR3 is 15 amino acids long. Germline assignment: CDR1 MDHEN and CDR2 SYDVKM. Written as DNA, the CDR3 is TGTGCCAGCAGTTTAGGAGGACAGGACAATTCACCCCTCCACTTT. Amino acids: CASSLGGQDNSPLHF.

This clone occurred once. V gene TRBV5-4 combines with J gene TRBJ1-2; D might be TRBD1 (6 bases). The germline gives CDR1 SGHNT, CDR2 YYREEE (reference sequence). Trimming pared 3 bases from V and 8 bases from J, leaving 11 bases between. This CDR3 spans 12 amino acids. CDR3 region: CASSSGVVGYTF. Written as DNA, the CDR3 is TGTGCCAGCAGCTCAGGGGTGGTAGGCTACACCTTC.

This clone came up a few times. The chain carries TRBV9 and TRBJ1-2; a weak D match, TRBD1 (6 bases). There are 12 residues in the CDR3. Germline V gene data show CDR1 as SGDLS and CDR2 as YYNGEE. V was clipped by 6 bases and J by 5 bases, with 11 bases between them. The CDR3 protein is CASKTGAYGYTF. The CDR3 coding sequence is TGTGCCAGCAAGACAGGAGCTTATGGCTACACCTTC.

The V call is TRBV4-3, the J call TRBJ1-2; a possible D gene is TRBD1 (5 bases). This CDR3 region has 15 residues. Germline V gene data show CDR1 as LGHNA and CDR2 as YSLEER. With 0 bases removed from V and 6 bases from J, the gap between germline ends came to 14 bases. The chain's CDR3 is CASSQDGDRGHGYTF. Written as DNA, the CDR3 is TGCGCCAGCAGCCAAGATGGGGATAGGGGCCATGGCTACACCTTC.

The genes are TRBV14 and TRBJ1-1; D uncertain. This CDR3 contains 14 residues. From germline, CDR1 is SGHDN and CDR2 FVKESK. V dropped 6 bases and J dropped 4 bases, with 15 bases sitting between them. DNA for the CDR3: TGTGCCAGCAGGCGGATCGGGGTGGTCACTGAAGCTTTCTTT. It encodes CASRRIGVVTEAFF. The full variable domain, its missing parts supplied by reference TRBV14 and TRBJ1-1, is EAGVTQFPSHSVIEKGQTVTLRCDPISGHDNLYWYRRVMGKEIKFLLHFVKESKQDESGMPNNRFLAERTGGTYSTLKVQPAELEDSGVYFCASRRIGVVTEAFFGQGTRLTVV.

This chain joins TRBV5-1 and TRBJ1-2, with D possibly being TRBD1 (5 bases). CDR3 length: 16 amino acids. Trimming removed 4 bases at V and 0 bases at J, with 16 bases between. Per germline, CDR1 SGHRS and CDR2 YFSETQ. CDR3 coding DNA: TGCGCCAGCAGCGGACGGACAAATGGGACTAACTATGGCTACACCTTC. Residues: CASSGRTNGTNYGYTF.

This sequence joins TRBV30 and TRBJ1-1, with D unclear. CDR1 and CDR2 from the germline V gene are GTSNPN and SVGIG (reference sequence). The CDR3 has 13 amino acids. Trimming took 4 bases from V and 4 from J, leaving 13 bases between them. The DNA of the CDR3 is TGTGCCTGGACGAGGGAAGGGCCCACTGAAGCTTTCTTT. Protein sequence: CAWTREGPTEAFF.

The V and J genes are TRBV7-2 and TRBJ1-6, with 9 bases aligning to TRBD1. The CDR3 totals 16 residues. V lost 4 bases and J lost 7; bases outside the gene matches: 8. In germline, CDR1 is SGHTA, CDR2 FQGNSA. As DNA, the CDR3 is TGTGCCAGCAGCTCCCAGATCGGACAGGGGAATTCACCCCTCCACTTT. Residues: CASSSQIGQGNSPLHF.

The chain links TRBV9 to TRBJ1-2; the D gene is possibly TRBD1 (5 bases). Germline assignment: CDR1 SGDLS and CDR2 YYNGEE. Trimming left V 8 bases short and J 5 bases short, with 13 bases between. The CDR3 totals 12 residues. The CDR3 DNA sequence: TGTGCCAGTCGAAGTGGGGCATATGGCTACACCTTC. Translation gives CASRSGAYGYTF.

This sequence joins TRBV19 and TRBJ2-3; 9 bases line up with TRBD2. Germline values: CDR1 LNHDA, CDR2 SQIVND (reference sequence). This CDR3 spans 17 amino acids. Germline trimming cut 4 bases from V and 2 bases from J; bases unmatched to any gene: 10. The CDR3 DNA is TGTGCCAGTAGTACCCCAAAAGCGGGAGGTATCACAGATACGCAGTATTTT. This codes for CASSTPKAGGITDTQYF.

The sample holds one count of this clone. The chain carries TRBV7-8 and TRBJ2-5; D is possibly TRBD1 (6 bases). Trimming removed 3 bases from V and 3 bases from J, with 26 bases in between. Per the germline V gene, CDR1 is SGHVS and CDR2 is FQNEAQ. The CDR3 loop spans 19 amino acids. The CDR3 spells CASSFRKEVGDKIKETQYF. In DNA, the CDR3 is TGTGCCAGCAGCTTTAGGAAAGAGGTGGGGGACAAAATAAAAGAGACCCAGTACTTC. Filled out from reference TRBV7-8 and TRBJ2-5, the complete variable domain reads GAGVSQSPRYKVAKRGQDVALRCDPISGHVSLFWYQQALGQGPEFLTYFQNEAQLDKSGLPSDRFFAERPEGSVSTLKIQRTQQEDSAVYLCASSFRKEVGDKIKETQYFGPGTRLLVL.

This sequence joins TRBV3-1 (or the pseudogene TRBV3-2) and TRBJ1-4; 9 positions match TRBD1. Germline CDR1 reads LGHDT; CDR2 reads YNNKEL (reference sequence). The CDR3 covers 14 residues. V lost 8 bases, J lost 7 bases, and 8 bases stayed unmatched. The CDR3 DNA is TGTGCCAGCGCCCTTGGGACAGGGCTTGAAAAACTGTTTTTT. It encodes CASALGTGLEKLFF.

In its sample, this clone was seen a few times. This chain links TRBV10-2 with TRBJ1-5; D might be TRBD1 (6 bases). The ends were cut back, 2 bases at V and 2 bases at J, with 13 bases in the middle. The CDR3 covers 16 residues. Germline V gives CDR1 WSHSY, CDR2 SAAADI. As DNA, the CDR3 is TGCGCCAGCAGTGAGGGTGGGGCAGGGGGCAATCAGCCCCAGCATTTT. Protein product: CASSEGGAGGNQPQHF.

The chain uses TRBV6-5 and TRBJ1-5; 7 nucleotides agree with TRBD1. This CDR3 is built from 14 residues. The germline gives CDR1 MNHEY, CDR2 SVGAGI. V was pared by 6 bases and J by 8 bases, with 10 bases of the junction left unmatched. In nucleotides, the CDR3 is TGTGCCAGCAGCCCCGACAGGGTCGGTGAGCCCCAGCATTTT. Its protein product is CASSPDRVGEPQHF.

The genes are TRBV23-1 and TRBJ1-2; D unclear. TRBV23-1 counts as an open reading frame of uncertain function. The ends were cut back, 6 bases at V and 3 bases at J, with 8 bases in the middle. The CDR3 covers 12 residues. The CDR3 DNA reads TGCGCCAGCAGCCGTCAGGACTATGGCTACACCTTC. Translation gives CASSRQDYGYTF.

V usage is TRBV11-2 and J usage is TRBJ1-6, with D possibly TRBD1 on 6 matching bases. CDR3 length equals 16 residues. Trimming stripped 0 bases from V and 8 bases from J, with 14 bases between. Germline CDR1 SGHAT, CDR2 FQNNGV. The CDR3 nucleotides read TGTGCCAGCAGCTTAGATCACGGGAGGGGGGATTCACCCCTCCACTTT. Protein product: CASSLDHGRGDSPLHF.

The chain employs TRBV7-2 and TRBJ2-1; 11 positions match TRBD2. Germline trimming cut 3 bases from V and 5 bases from J; bases unmatched to any gene: 3. The CDR3 spans 15 residues. CDR1 is SGHTA, CDR2 FQGNSA, per germline. CDR3 coding DNA: TGTGCCAGCAGCTTCCGACTAGCGGGACACAATGAGCAGTTCTTC. Translated: CASSFRLAGHNEQFF.

V and J are TRBV29-1 and TRBJ2-7; TRBD2 matches at 7 bases. V gave up 5 bases and J gave up 4 bases; unmatched junction bases: 5. The CDR3 is 12 amino acids. Germline assignment: CDR1 SQVTM and CDR2 ANQGSEA. The CDR3 DNA follows: TGCAGCGTTCAAAGGCGGGAGTACGAGCAGTACTTC. Its protein product is CSVQRREYEQYF.